The following is a T cell receptor beta chain sequence with its context. These data come from a study of blood T cell repertoires in COVID-19. Germline CDR1 GTSNPN, CDR2 SVGIG (reference sequence). The CDR3 sequence is 15 residues long. The V end was cut by 4 bases, the J end by 4 bases, with 19 bases between. Sequencing was performed with immunoSEQ multiplex PCR; in TCRdb, only in-frame clones are kept and a portion is missing. The table records about 180,000 clones, over 80% of them present only once. The TCR comes from a woman aged 45-65 years with acute or convalescent COVID-19. The sequencing sample was made of peripheral blood. V and J are TRBV30 and TRBJ1-2, with unresolved D. CDR3 in amino acids: CAWKSSSSRGYGYTF. Here the CDR3 DNA reads TGTGCCTGGAAGTCCTCATCATCTCGGGGCTATGGCTACACCTTC. Using reference TRBV30 and TRBJ1-2 for the parts outside the CDR3, the full variable domain is SQTIHQWPATLVQPVGSPLSLECTVEGTSNPNLYWYRQAAGRGLQLLFYSVGIGQISSEVPQNLSASRPQDRQFILSSKKLLLSDSGFYLCAWKSSSSRGYGYTFGSGTRLTVV.